The clone carrying this TCR beta chain was found a few times. Its specificity is not known. TCRdb analysed the 5' RACE reads with MiXCR anew, one entry per CDR3 protein. The sample lists about 530,000 distinct CDR3 sequences, about a fifth occurring once. This entry belongs to a study of identical twins. The study's findings and limits: Weaker excess sharing between twins was seen in beta out-of-frame sequences.

The CDR3 totals 18 residues. Germline lookup yields CDR1 SGHRS and CDR2 YFSETQ. After removal of 5 bases from V and 6 bases from J, the junction contained 11 bases not matched to a gene. The same specimen was also included in a second study, on yellow fever vaccine responses in identical twins.

The sequencing sample was made of CD4+ T cells sorted from blood. The chain employs TRBV5-1 and TRBJ2-2, with 15 positions matching TRBD2. The TCR was taken from a woman aged 18-29 years in good health. The CDR3 region is CASSSGTSGGHPAGELFF. CDR3 nucleotides: TGCGCCAGCAGTTCGGGGACTAGCGGGGGGCACCCGGCCGGGGAGCTGTTTTTT.